This T cell receptor beta chain was recovered during a study of blood T cell repertoires in COVID-19 (dated by TCRdb to about 2020). For the wider study: The collaborator samples originated in the United States, Italy and Spain and spanned the acute and convalescent phases of COVID-19. The material from the prospective study consisted of cDNA or gDNA derived from T cells, B-cell-depleted T cells, or PBMCs. Deeply sampled blood TCRbeta repertoires from subjects exposed to, actively infected with, or recovered from COVID-19 were included in the dataset. The repertoires were released in a freely available public database meant as a resource for research on the immune response to SARS-CoV-2. The samples were drawn from the first 160 participants of the ongoing ImmuneRACE study and from under 1,500 subjects provided by 6 global collaborators. Sample metadata almost always included a de-identified subject ID, COVID-19 status, age in years and sex. HLA class I and class II types, where available, came from metadata supplied by the sample provider rather than from assay-based typing. Overall study outcomes, separate from this receptor: Clinical and demographic metadata were provided uncurated, with the amount varying by source and participant.

Each collaborating institution followed its own protocols to collect whole blood in K2EDTA tubes. For TCRbeta analysis, collaborators shipped samples as frozen whole blood, isolated PBMCs, or DNA extracted from either of those sample types. The immunoSEQ Assay, a bias-controlled multiplex PCR, was used to amplify TCRbeta CDR3 regions from genomic DNA. As for how the authors treated the data: Within the assay, amplification of reference gene primers was used to estimate how many nucleated cells each sample contained. Sequence reads were collapsed and filtered to measure the absolute abundance of every unique TCRbeta CDR3 rearrangement. For each sample, productive Simpson clonality was calculated as the square root of Simpson's diversity index over productive rearrangements. TCRdb stores this immuneACCESS table with in-frame sequences only. Part of the clones is absent; in the studies checked, under half of the shortfall reflects unresolved V genes, and no reason is known for the rest. V and J calls and clone size are those listed in that table; D and trimming were worked out from the DNA. The sample table holds more than 95,000 clones, of which roughly 80% were seen once. The leading ten clones occupy approximately 3.4% of the sample.

The germline V gene (reference sequence) gives CDR1 as SGHNT and CDR2 as YYREEE. The CDR3 contains 14 residues, cysteine and phenylalanine counted. Kept here is only the CDR3 DNA, which spans 42 bases and is read in frame from base 1. At the junction V is shortened by 1 base and J by 4 bases, with 11 bases in between. Notes on this clone: Its antigen is not yet known. No base quality values were provided; no much bigger clone lies one nucleotide off.

The chain was built from TRBV5-4 and TRBJ1-2; a confident D gene designation cannot be given. Sequencing used peripheral blood. The receptor was isolated from a woman aged 80 or over with active or convalescent COVID-19. The nucleotides read TGTGCCAGCAGCTTGAGGACTTCTGGCTATGGCTACACCTTC. This is translated as CASSLRTSGYGYTF.